Presented here are 4 T cell receptor beta chains from one specimen sequenced in a study of blood T cell repertoires in COVID-19. Sequencing used immunoSEQ multiplex PCR; TCRdb keeps in-frame clones, though not all of them. The sample has about 330,000 clones; about 90% are singletons. The sequencing input was PBMCs or T cells enriched from blood (not recorded which). All receptors come from a woman aged 30 to 39 who had recovered from COVID-19.

This clone was detected only once. CDR3 amino acids: CASSLAGSSSYEQYF. The CDR3 DNA follows: TGCGCCAGCAGCTTGGCGGGATCCTCCTCCTACGAGCAGTACTTC. The chain carries TRBV5-1 and TRBJ2-7, with a possible D match to TRBD2 (5 bases). The V end was cut by 0 bases, the J end by 0 bases, with 10 bases between. This CDR3 comprises 15 residues. CDR1 and CDR2 (germline): SGHRS, YFSETQ.

The rearrangement links TRBV19 to TRBJ2-1; TRBD2 matches 10 bases. The CDR3 has 18 amino acids. Germline V lookup: CDR1 LNHDA, CDR2 SQIVND (reference sequence). The ends lost 1 base at V and 6 bases at J; junction bases unmatched: 12. The CDR3, as DNA: TGTGCCAGTAGTATAGTAATGCTAGCGGGGGCCGGGATCAATGAGCAGTTCTTC. Protein sequence: CASSIVMLAGAGINEQFF.

The J gene is TRBJ1-5, the V gene TRBV28; unclear D gene. The CDR3 runs 15 residues. Germline V lookup: CDR1 MDHEN, CDR2 SYDVKM. V lost 2 bases and J 3 bases, leaving 11 bases between the germline ends. Written as DNA, the CDR3 is TGTGCCAGCAGTTTACTTGCCGGTGCCAATCAGCCCCAGCATTTT. This sequence encodes CASSLLAGANQPQHF.

V gene TRBV7-9 combines with J gene TRBJ2-5, with 8 bases identical to TRBD2. The CDR3 loop spans 17 amino acids. V gave up 1 base and J gave up 3 bases; unmatched junction bases: 10. CDR1 is SEHNR, CDR2 FQNEAQ, per germline (reference sequence). The CDR3 sequence: CASSLDVDSGGKETQYF. The CDR3 DNA follows: TGTGCCAGCAGCTTAGATGTTGACAGCGGGGGAAAAGAGACCCAGTACTTC.